A single T cell receptor (beta chain) is shown here with its context. Its antigen is currently unknown. This sample was taken from a study of identifying expanded T cells in peripheral blood. Profiled with immunoSEQ multiplex PCR; TCRdb holds only in-frame clones, not every one. The data show roughly 100,000 clones, more than 70% seen once. Collection occurred without any documented infections or immune events in donors. Study outcomes and limitations: About 1.2 clones differed between technical replicates, versus around 15 and 18 over time.

With 5 bases clipped from V and 4 bases from J, the junction kept 4 bases outside the gene matches. CDR1 is SEHNR and CDR2 is FQNEAQ in the germline V gene (reference sequence). The CDR3 runs to 13 residues. This clonotype was obtained from a person between 18 and 75 years old in good health. The V call is TRBV7-9, the J call TRBJ1-1; 7 bases match TRBD1. Sequencing used blood. CDR3 sequence reads: CASSLGQSTEAFF. In nucleotides, the CDR3 is TGTGCCAGCAGCCTGGGACAGAGCACTGAAGCTTTCTTT.